This TCR beta chain appears in the sequencing data of a study of blood T cells in healthy people across ages. Then a second PCR, running roughly 6 to 12 cycles, was carried out with a sample-barcoded 5' primer and a J-beta primer mix. TCRdb recomputed calls from the 5' RACE reads with MiXCR, one row per CDR3 protein. The sample includes hundreds of thousands of distinct CDR3 sequences, roughly a quarter seen only once; the top ten take 3.6%. The V end lost 1 base, the J end lost 5 bases, and 3 bases lay between the germline ends. CDR3 length: 12 residues. These data also formed part of another study, on T cells of mothers and their children. That source reports: The search for persistent microchimeric T cell clones detected none.

The specimen was blood. The V call is TRBV12-3 or TRBV12-4, the J call TRBJ2-1, with D unresolved. The TCR comes from a boy under 10 years old in good health. The chain's CDR3 is CASSLVNNEQFF. CDR3 bases: TGTGCCAGCAGTTTAGTAAACAATGAGCAGTTCTTC.